These 9 T cell receptor beta chains were sequenced from one sample in a study of blood T cell repertoires in COVID-19. Using immunoSEQ multiplex PCR, the repertoire was profiled, and TCRdb retains in-frame clones only, with some absent. The sample includes 40,000 or so clones, 80% to 90% of them seen just once. The specimen was peripheral blood. Receptors originate from a man younger than 40 with active or convalescent COVID-19.

This chain links TRBV7-6 with TRBJ1-2; unclear D gene. V shed 2 bases and J shed 3 bases, with 7 bases lying between them. Germline CDR1 SGHVS, CDR2 FNYEAQ. This CDR3 is built from 13 residues. As DNA, the CDR3 is TGTGCCAGCAGCTTAACCACGGACTATGGCTACACCTTC. The encoded protein is CASSLTTDYGYTF.

The chain uses TRBV18 and TRBJ2-1, with 13 bases fitting TRBD2. V shed 3 bases, J shed 5 bases, and the junction held 4 bases outside the gene matches. The CDR3 length is 16 residues. Germline V gene lookup returns CDR1 KGHSH and CDR2 LQKENI. The CDR3, as DNA: TGTGCCAGCTCACCCGGACTAGCGGGGGTCGACAATGAGCAGTTCTTC. Translated, it gives CASSPGLAGVDNEQFF.

This chain joins TRBV12-5 and TRBJ2-3; D uncertain. The V gene lost 6 bases and the J gene lost 10 bases, with 11 bases spanning the gap. Germline CDR1 reads LGHNT; CDR2 reads FRNRAP. There are 11 residues in the CDR3. Here the CDR3 reads CASGGGTSQYF. The CDR3 nucleotides read TGTGCTAGTGGCGGCGGAACGTCGCAGTATTTT. Complete variable domain (other parts from reference TRBV12-5 and TRBJ2-3): DARVTQTPRHKVTEMGQEVTMRCQPILGHNTVFWYRQTMMQGLELLAYFRNRAPLDDSGMPKDRFSAEMPDATLATLKIQPSEPRDSAVYFCASGGGTSQYFGPGTRLTVL.

This clone has just one count. V gene TRBV7-9 combines with J gene TRBJ2-1, with TRBD1 matching 7 bases. The germline CDR1 and CDR2 sequences are SEHNR and FQNEAQ (reference sequence). CDR3 size: 14 residues. V trimming: 5 bases; J trimming: 10 bases; junction bases outside the gene matches: 11. CDR3 protein: CASSQYRGLGEQFF. CDR3 sequence (DNA): TGTGCCAGCAGCCAGTACAGGGGATTGGGAGAGCAGTTCTTC.

The J gene is TRBJ2-1, the V gene TRBV2, with D perhaps matching TRBD2 (5 bases). The CDR3 loop spans 13 amino acids. The V end was cut by 8 bases, the J end by 2 bases, with 10 bases between. From germline, CDR1 is SNHLY and CDR2 FYNNEI. The CDR3: CASAGMTYNEQFF. The CDR3 DNA reads TGTGCCAGCGCCGGGATGACCTACAATGAGCAGTTCTTC.

This chain uses TRBV24-1 with TRBJ2-3, with TRBD2 identical over 12 bases. Germline trimming cut 5 bases from V and 5 bases from J; bases unmatched to any gene: 7. This CDR3 region has 16 residues. CDR1 is KGHDR, CDR2 SFDVKD, per germline. The CDR3 spells CATSGRLAGEVDTQYF. CDR3 coding DNA: TGTGCCACCAGTGGTCGACTAGCGGGAGAGGTAGATACGCAGTATTTT.

CDR3: CASSPQIIRTASRVDEKLFF. DNA of the CDR3: TGTGCCAGCTCACCCCAGATTATCCGGACAGCCAGTCGGGTGGATGAAAAACTGTTTTTT. This chain links TRBV18 with TRBJ1-4; a possible D gene is TRBD1 (6 bases). The V end lost 3 bases, the J end lost 6 bases, and 29 bases lay between the germline ends. Germline loops: CDR1 KGHSH, CDR2 LQKENI. CDR3 length: 20 amino acids.

The V and J genes are TRBV7-2 and TRBJ1-5; TRBD1 matches at 10 bases. The V segment lost 3 bases and the J segment 0 bases; nucleotides outside the gene matches: 8. The CDR3 consists of 18 residues. CDR1 and CDR2 (germline): SGHTA, FQGNSA. CDR3: CASSLTGGVGYSNQPQHF. The CDR3 DNA sequence: TGTGCCAGCAGCTTGACAGGGGGCGTAGGGTATAGCAATCAGCCCCAGCATTTT.

The chain couples TRBV27 to TRBJ1-6; D gene uncertain. Germline assignment: CDR1 MNHEY and CDR2 SMNVEV (reference sequence). The germline V and J ends were trimmed by 4 bases and 5 bases, with 27 bases remaining between them. The CDR3 has 20 amino acids. The CDR3 DNA reads TGTGCCAGCAGTTCCCGGCCCCCTTCTTCGACGGGTGTGGATAATTCACCCCTCCACTTT. Translating gives CASSSRPPSSTGVDNSPLHF.